Listed here are 17 T cell receptor beta chains from one sample, sequenced in a study of blood T cell repertoires in COVID-19 (dated by TCRdb to the early 2020s). The library was generated by the immunoSEQ multiplex PCR assay. What TCRdb holds here is the immuneACCESS table cut down to in-frame rearrangements. Part of the clones is not present; checked against another copy, under half of the missing clones reflect an unresolved V gene, and the others are unexplained. The sample table holds 200,000 to 250,000 clones, of which 65% to 90% were seen once. The ten largest clonotypes hold 1.4% of the sample. Sequences were obtained from peripheral blood. Receptors originate from a woman between 35 and 50 years old who had recovered from COVID-19.

The chain uses TRBV21-1 and TRBJ1-1; TRBD1 was called by the table and not checked on the DNA. TRBV21-1 is a pseudogene segment. The CDR3 loop spans 16 amino acids. CDR3 sequence (DNA): TGTGCCAGCAGCAAAGGTGTGGGGGCCTCGAGGACTGAAGCTTTCTTT. Its protein product is CASSKGVGASRTEAFF.

This clone was counted once. This chain links TRBV7-9 with TRBJ1-4; the match to TRBD1 covers 8 bases. CDR3 length: 16 amino acids. Germline V gives CDR1 SEHNR, CDR2 FQNEAQ (reference sequence). V lost 0 bases to trimming and J lost 8 bases; unmatched junction nucleotides: 8. The chain's CDR3 is CASSLASTGGLEKLFF. In nucleotides, the CDR3 is TGTGCCAGCAGCTTAGCGTCAACAGGGGGTCTAGAAAAACTGTTTTTT.

In its sample, this clone was seen once. V usage is TRBV5-6 and J usage is TRBJ1-4; TRBD1 agrees at 7 bases. The CDR3 runs 16 residues. Per the germline V gene, CDR1 is SGHDT and CDR2 is YYEEEE. J lost 3 bases, V lost 1 base, and 6 bases had no gene match. CDR3 coding DNA: TGTGCCAGCAGCTTGTTGACAGGGTTAGCTAATGAAAAACTGTTTTTT. It encodes CASSLLTGLANEKLFF.

The chain links TRBV7-2 to TRBJ2-3, with 10 bases that match TRBD2. The trim removed 2 bases at V and 4 bases at J, leaving 6 bases unmatched. This CDR3 has 16 residues. Germline CDR1 is SGHTA and CDR2 is FQGNSA. CDR3 amino acids: CASSLLKRGGPDTQYF. CDR3 DNA: TGTGCCAGCAGCTTACTGAAGCGGGGGGGCCCAGATACGCAGTATTTT.

For the CDR3, the DNA is TGTGCCAGCTCACCGGGGGGGTCTCAGCCCCAGCATTTT. Its protein is CASSPGGSQPQHF. This chain joins TRBV18 and TRBJ1-5; D might be TRBD1 (5 bases). Germline assignment: CDR1 KGHSH and CDR2 LQKENI. The CDR3 totals 13 residues. V was shortened by 3 bases and J by 6 bases, with 9 bases between the two germline ends.

CDR3 sequence: CASSQDHLEGFGYTF. The CDR3 region has the DNA TGCGCCAGCAGCCAAGATCACTTGGAGGGATTTGGCTACACCTTC. The V and J genes are TRBV4-3 and TRBJ1-2; D not resolved. CDR1 and CDR2 from the germline V gene are LGHNA and YSLEER. Deletions cut 0 bases from V and 7 bases from J, with 15 bases between. CDR3 size: 15 residues.

The rearrangement links TRBV9 to TRBJ2-1, with a tentative D call TRBD2 (5 bases). Germline assignment: CDR1 SGDLS and CDR2 YYNGEE. The CDR3 loop spans 14 amino acids. V dropped 3 bases and J dropped 4 bases, with 11 bases sitting between them. CDR3 in amino acids: CASSARAGYNEQFF. CDR3 sequence (DNA): TGTGCCAGCAGCGCTCGGGCGGGTTACAATGAGCAGTTCTTC.

CDR3 sequence: CASSLAWDRAVEKLFF. CDR3 in DNA: TGCGCCAGCAGCTTGGCGTGGGACAGGGCAGTTGAAAAACTGTTTTTT. V usage is TRBV5-1 and J usage is TRBJ1-4; 9 nucleotides line up with TRBD1. Germline lookup yields CDR1 SGHRS and CDR2 YFSETQ. Germline trimming cut 0 bases from V and 7 bases from J; bases unmatched to any gene: 7. CDR3 length: 16 residues.

This clone was observed once. The chain has TRBV5-1 and TRBJ2-6, with 7 bases lining up with TRBD2. Germline CDR1 and CDR2: SGHRS and YFSETQ. This CDR3 spans 16 amino acids. V shed 0 bases, J shed 2 bases, and the junction held 2 bases outside the gene matches. The CDR3 DNA follows: TGCGCCAGCAGCTTGGCTGGGACTACTGGGGCCAACGTCCTGACTTTC. It codes for CASSLAGTTGANVLTF.

The chain couples TRBV18 to TRBJ2-3, with 8 positions matching TRBD1. The length of the CDR3 is 15 residues. The germline gives CDR1 KGHSH, CDR2 LQKENI. V lost 2 bases, J lost 4 bases, and 5 bases stayed unmatched. The CDR3 coding sequence is TGTGCCAGCTCACCAAGCGAACAGGGGGCAGATACGCAGTATTTT. Protein: CASSPSEQGADTQYF.

This clone has just one count. CDR3 region: CAWDRPPRAYEQYF. The CDR3 bases are TGTGCCTGGGACCGACCGCCGCGGGCCTACGAGCAGTACTTC. V and J are TRBV30 and TRBJ2-7; D possibly corresponds to TRBD2 (5 bases). CDR3 length: 14 residues. V was cut by 5 bases and J by 2 bases, with 16 bases left in between. Germline V lookup: CDR1 GTSNPN, CDR2 SVGIG (reference sequence).

This chain's CDR3 is CASRQLGQDNEKLFF. DNA of the CDR3: TGCGCCAGCAGGCAACTTGGACAAGACAATGAAAAACTGTTTTTT. The chain carries TRBV4-1 and TRBJ1-4; D may be TRBD1 (5 bases). The CDR3 sequence is 15 residues long. The V end was cut by 6 bases, the J end by 5 bases, with 16 bases between. Per the germline V gene, CDR1 is MGHRA and CDR2 is YSYEKL.

V usage is TRBV12-5 and J usage is TRBJ2-5; 10 nucleotides line up with TRBD2. The germline CDR1 and CDR2 sequences are LGHNT and FRNRAP. The CDR3 runs 15 residues. The J segment lost 5 bases and the V segment lost 0 bases, leaving 3 bases of the junction unmatched. CDR3 nucleotides: TGTGCTAGTGGTTTGGTCATTAGCGGGGGGGAGACCCAGTACTTC. It is translated as CASGLVISGGETQYF.

This clone was found a few times. The rearrangement uses TRBV7-9 and TRBJ2-2, with 9 positions matching TRBD1. Germline CDR1 reads SEHNR; CDR2 reads FQNEAQ (reference sequence). After removal of 5 bases from V and 6 bases from J, the junction contained 13 bases not matched to a gene. This CDR3 region has 17 residues. The CDR3 reads CASSPGQGIASSGELFF. The DNA for the CDR3 is TGTGCCAGCAGCCCGGGACAGGGTATAGCAAGCTCCGGGGAGCTGTTTTTT.

This clone has a single count. The genes are TRBV28 and TRBJ2-2, with a possible D match to TRBD2 (7 bases). The ends were cut back, 2 bases at V and 0 bases at J, with 10 bases in the middle. This CDR3 comprises 16 residues. CDR1 is MDHEN, CDR2 SYDVKM, per germline. The CDR3 bases are TGTGCCAGCAGTTTAGGGGGGGCGACGAACACCGGGGAGCTGTTTTTT. Its protein product is CASSLGGATNTGELFF.

This chain uses TRBV30 with TRBJ2-5, with 7 bases lining up with TRBD1. The CDR3 runs 11 residues. The germline V gene encodes CDR1 GTSNPN and CDR2 SVGIG (reference sequence). The junction had 3 bases not matched to a gene; V was cut back by 8 bases and J by 3 bases. The CDR3 DNA reads TGTGCCATGGGACAGAAAGAGACCCAGTACTTC. Protein: CAMGQKETQYF.

Notes on this clone: Other nucleotide sequences from this sample produce the same CDR3. V usage is TRBV18 and J usage is TRBJ2-7, with D maybe TRBD2 (7 bases). Germline V gives CDR1 KGHSH, CDR2 LQKENI. The CDR3 contains 14 residues. V lost 6 bases, J lost 9 bases, and 21 bases lay in between. DNA of the CDR3: TGTGCCAGCTCCCAAGAGGCGGGGGCCCTCGTGCAGTACTTC. It yields the protein CASSQEAGALVQYF. Full variable domain (rest looked up from reference TRBV18 and TRBJ2-7): NAGVMQNPRHLVRRRGQEARLRCSPMKGHSHVYWYRQLPEEGLKFMVYLQKENIIDESGMPKERFSAEFPKEGPSILRIQQVVRGDSAAYFCASSQEAGALVQYFGPGTRLTVT.